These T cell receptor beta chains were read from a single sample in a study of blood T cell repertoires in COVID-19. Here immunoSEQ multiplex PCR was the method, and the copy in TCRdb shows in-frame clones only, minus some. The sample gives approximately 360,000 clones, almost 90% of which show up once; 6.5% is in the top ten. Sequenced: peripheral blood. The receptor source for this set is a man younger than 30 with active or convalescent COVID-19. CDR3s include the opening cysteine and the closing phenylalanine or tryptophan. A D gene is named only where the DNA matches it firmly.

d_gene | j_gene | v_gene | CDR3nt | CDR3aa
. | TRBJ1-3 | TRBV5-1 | TGCGCCAGCAGCACAGATAACGGAAACACCATATATTTT | CASSTDNGNTIYF
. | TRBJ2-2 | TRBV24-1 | TGTGCCACCAGTGTAGGAACAGAACACACCGGGGAGCTGTTTTTT | CATSVGTEHTGELFF
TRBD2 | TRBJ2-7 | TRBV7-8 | TGTGCCAGCAGCACTAGACGGGGGGACGAGCAGTACTTC | CASSTRRGDEQYF
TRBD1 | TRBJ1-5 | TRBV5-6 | TGTGCCAGCAGCGACCGGACAGGATATAGCAATCAGCCCCAGCATTTT | CASSDRTGYSNQPQHF
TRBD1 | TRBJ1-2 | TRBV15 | TGTGCCACCAGCAAGGGGTTTACAGGGGGCGAGAGTGGCTACACCTTC | CATSKGFTGGESGYTF
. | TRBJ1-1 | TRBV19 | TGTGCCAGTACCGACTTAGTAGCGGACACTGAAGCTTTCTTT | CASTDLVADTEAFF
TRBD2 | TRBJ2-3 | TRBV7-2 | TGTGCCAGCAGCATACTAGCGGGGGGGAGCACAGATACGCAGTATTTT | CASSILAGGSTDTQYF
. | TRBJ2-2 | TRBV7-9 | TGTGCCAGCAGCCTGAGTTGGACAGACGCGAACACCGGGGAGCTGTTTTTT | CASSLSWTDANTGELFF
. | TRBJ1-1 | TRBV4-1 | TGCGCCAGCAGCCACCCCGGGGGAATCACTGAAGCTTTCTTT | CASSHPGGITEAFF
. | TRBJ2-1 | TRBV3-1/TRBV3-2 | TGTGCCAGCAGCCATTCTTACGGTGCCCGGAGCCACAATGAGCAGTTCTTC | CASSHSYGARSHNEQFF
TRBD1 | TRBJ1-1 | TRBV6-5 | TGTGCCAGCAGACAGGGGAAGGGAACTGAAGCTTTCTTT | CASRQGKGTEAFF
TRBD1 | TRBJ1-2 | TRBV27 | TGTGCCAGCAGTCGGGCAGGGGGCTATGGCTACACCTTC | CASSRAGGYGYTF